Listed below are T cell receptor beta chains from one sample, sequenced in a study of human T cells and chemical hapten exposure. One entry per CDR3 protein, called by TCRdb with MiXCR from the RACE reads. This sample carries 240,000 or so distinct CDR3 sequences, over 8% of them seen once, and the ten largest clones take under 2.5%. The sequences come from whole blood, collected in connection with sensitization to the hapten diphenylcyclopropenone (DPC). These receptors were collected from a woman aged 40 to 50 with alopecia areata. Some clones in this sample may be carry-over from other donors' samples. The CDR3 runs from the conserved cysteine through the conserved F or W. D genes are given only for firm matches. Size values are once, few and many counts, or a class for expanded clones, and some rows have none.

size	D	V	J	CDR3	DNA
few	-	TRBV27	TRBJ1-6	CASSNQGQSNSPLHF	TGTGCCAGCAGTAACCAAGGACAGTCTAATTCACCCCTCCACTTT
many	-	TRBV7-9	TRBJ2-3	CASSLGSEDTQYF	TGTGCCAGCAGTCTGGGGTCGGAAGATACGCAGTATTTT
-	TRBD2	TRBV19	TRBJ2-7	CASSMASGLPSYEQYF	TGTGCCAGTAGTATGGCTAGCGGGTTACCCTCCTACGAGCAGTACTTC
few	-	TRBV11-2	TRBJ1-4	CASSKSETNEKLFF	TGTGCCAGCAGCAAAAGCGAAACTAATGAAAAACTGTTTTTT
few	TRBD1	TRBV4-3	TRBJ2-7	CASSQGPGTGGYEQYF	TGCGCCAGCAGCCAAGGACCCGGGACAGGCGGGTACGAGCAGTACTTC
few	-	TRBV6-2/TRBV6-3	TRBJ1-3	CASSYAQAGNTIYF	TGTGCCAGCAGTTATGCCCAGGCTGGAAACACCATATATTTT
-	TRBD1	TRBV18	TRBJ1-3	CASSPGTGGFAGNTIYF	TGTGCCAGCTCACCCGGGACAGGGGGCTTTGCTGGAAACACCATATATTTT
few	TRBD2	TRBV7-9	TRBJ2-1	CASSPTPSGGFYNEQFF	TGTGCCAGCAGCCCCACCCCTAGCGGGGGCTTCTACAATGAGCAGTTCTTC
-	TRBD2	TRBV20-1	TRBJ2-2	CSARRTSGRAGELFF	TGCAGTGCTAGAAGGACTAGCGGGAGGGCCGGGGAGCTGTTTTTT
few	-	TRBV7-7	TRBJ2-5	CASSLYVGYQETQYF	TGTGCTAGCAGCTTGTATGTTGGATACCAAGAGACCCAGTACTTC
many	TRBD2	TRBV28	TRBJ2-1	CASSLGRGSYNEQFF	TGTGCCAGCAGTTTGGGGAGGGGTTCCTACAATGAGCAGTTCTTC
-	-	TRBV20-1	TRBJ2-1	CGCSRNANEQFF	TGCGGGTGTTCTAGGAATGCCAATGAGCAGTTCTTC
many	-	TRBV18	TRBJ2-1	CASSPVPRDNEQFF	TGTGCCAGCTCACCGGTCCCTCGGGACAATGAGCAGTTCTTC
many	-	TRBV28	TRBJ2-1	CASSSAGSQDEQFF	TGTGCCAGCAGCTCGGCCGGGTCGCAGGATGAGCAGTTCTTC
many	-	TRBV7-9	TRBJ2-1	CASSLGLQGALYNEQFF	TGTGCCAGCAGCTTAGGCCTACAAGGGGCGCTGTACAATGAGCAGTTCTTC
-	TRBD1	TRBV6-5	TRBJ2-2	CASSWDRAAGELFF	TGTGCCAGCAGTTGGGACAGGGCGGCCGGGGAGCTGTTTTTT
few	-	TRBV10-3	TRBJ2-7	CAISESKGYEQYF	TGTGCCATCAGTGAGAGTAAGGGTTACGAGCAGTACTTC
-	TRBD2	TRBV28	TRBJ2-1	CASSLLPRTSGSYNEQFF	TGTGCCAGCAGTCTACTACCCCGGACTAGCGGGAGTTACAATGAGCAGTTCTTC
many	-	TRBV20-1	TRBJ1-5	CSASLGGNQPQHF	TGCAGTGCTAGTCTCGGGGGAAATCAGCCCCAGCATTTT
few	TRBD1	TRBV5-6	TRBJ1-2	CASSRRTGGYGYTF	TGTGCCAGCAGCCGTCGGACAGGAGGCTATGGCTACACCTTC
few	-	TRBV27	TRBJ2-3	CASSFTGLDATDTQYF	TGTGCCAGCAGTTTCACCGGACTCGACGCGACAGATACGCAGTATTTT
many	TRBD1	TRBV24-1	TRBJ2-1	CATSDNTGSGGYNEQFF	TGTGCCACCAGTGATAATACAGGTTCAGGGGGATACAATGAGCAGTTCTTC
few	TRBD2	TRBV24-1	TRBJ2-2	CATSDLPSGRPNTGELFF	TGTGCCACCAGTGATTTGCCCAGCGGGAGGCCTAACACCGGGGAGCTGTTTTTT
-	-	TRBV20-1	TRBJ2-7	CSARTQGNEQYF	TGCAGTGCTAGAACACAGGGTAACGAGCAGTACTTC
-	-	TRBV9	TRBJ2-1	CASSLGVLVSYNEQFF	TGTGCCAGCAGTCTGGGGGTACTAGTCTCCTACAATGAGCAGTTCTTC
few	TRBD1	TRBV24-1	TRBJ1-2	CATRDRGYGYTF	TGTGCCACCAGGGACAGGGGATATGGCTACACCTTC
many	-	TRBV3-1	TRBJ1-5	CASSQQHGQPQHF	TGTGCCAGCAGCCAACAACACGGGCAGCCCCAGCATTTT